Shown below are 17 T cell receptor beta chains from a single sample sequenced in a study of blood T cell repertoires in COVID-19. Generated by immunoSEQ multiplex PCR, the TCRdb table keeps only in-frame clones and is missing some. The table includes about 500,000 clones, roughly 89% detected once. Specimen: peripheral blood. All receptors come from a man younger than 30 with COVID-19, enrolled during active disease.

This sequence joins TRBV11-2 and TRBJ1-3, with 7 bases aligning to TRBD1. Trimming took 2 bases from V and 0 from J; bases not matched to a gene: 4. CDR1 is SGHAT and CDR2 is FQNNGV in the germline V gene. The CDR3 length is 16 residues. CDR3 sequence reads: CASSLQQGNSGNTIYF. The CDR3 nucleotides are TGTGCCAGCAGCTTACAACAGGGGAACTCTGGAAACACCATATATTTT.

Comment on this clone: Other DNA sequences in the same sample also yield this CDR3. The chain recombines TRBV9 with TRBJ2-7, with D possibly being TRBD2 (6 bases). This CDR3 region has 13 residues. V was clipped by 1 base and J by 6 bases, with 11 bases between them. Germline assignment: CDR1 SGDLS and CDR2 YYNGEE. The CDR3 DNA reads TGTGCCAGCAGCGTAAATAGCGGTGGCGAGCAGTACTTC. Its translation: CASSVNSGGEQYF.

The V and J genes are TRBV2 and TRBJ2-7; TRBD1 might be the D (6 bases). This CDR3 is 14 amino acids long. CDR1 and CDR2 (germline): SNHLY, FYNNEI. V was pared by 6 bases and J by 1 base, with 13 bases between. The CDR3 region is CASRPGAGSYEQYF. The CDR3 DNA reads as TGTGCCAGCAGGCCAGGGGCCGGGTCCTACGAGCAGTACTTC.

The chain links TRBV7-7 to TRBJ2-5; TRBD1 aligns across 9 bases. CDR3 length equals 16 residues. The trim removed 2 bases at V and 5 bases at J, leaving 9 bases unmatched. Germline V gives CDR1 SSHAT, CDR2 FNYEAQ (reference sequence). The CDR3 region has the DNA TGTGCCAGCAGCTTATCCCGACAGGGGGGGCCTGAGACCCAGTACTTC. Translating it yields CASSLSRQGGPETQYF.

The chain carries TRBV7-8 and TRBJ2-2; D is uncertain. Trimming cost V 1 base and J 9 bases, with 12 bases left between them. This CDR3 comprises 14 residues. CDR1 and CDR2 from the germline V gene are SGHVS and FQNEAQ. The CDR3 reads CASSLDQVVRELFF. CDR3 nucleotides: TGTGCCAGCAGCTTAGACCAGGTGGTGAGGGAGCTGTTTTTT. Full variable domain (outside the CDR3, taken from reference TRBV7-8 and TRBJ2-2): GAGVSQSPRYKVAKRGQDVALRCDPISGHVSLFWYQQALGQGPEFLTYFQNEAQLDKSGLPSDRFFAERPEGSVSTLKIQRTQQEDSAVYLCASSLDQVVRELFFGEGSRLTVL.

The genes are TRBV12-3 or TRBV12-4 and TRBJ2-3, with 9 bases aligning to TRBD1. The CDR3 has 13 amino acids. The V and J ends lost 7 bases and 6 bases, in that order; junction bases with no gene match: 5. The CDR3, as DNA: TGTGCCAGCACTCGGACAGGGGTTGATACGCAGTATTTT. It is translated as CASTRTGVDTQYF.

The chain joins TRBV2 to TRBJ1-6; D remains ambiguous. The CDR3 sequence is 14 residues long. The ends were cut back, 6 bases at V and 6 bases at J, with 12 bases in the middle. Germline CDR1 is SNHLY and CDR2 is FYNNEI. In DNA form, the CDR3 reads TGTGCCAGCAGCCCGCACTTTTTTAATTCACCCCTCCACTTT. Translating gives CASSPHFFNSPLHF.

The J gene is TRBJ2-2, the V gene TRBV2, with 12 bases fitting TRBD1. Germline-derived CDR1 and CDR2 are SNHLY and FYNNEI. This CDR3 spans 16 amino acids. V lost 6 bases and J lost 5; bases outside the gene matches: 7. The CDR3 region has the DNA TGTGCCAGCAGAGGAAGGGACAGGGGGCTAACCGGGGAGCTGTTTTTT. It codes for CASRGRDRGLTGELFF. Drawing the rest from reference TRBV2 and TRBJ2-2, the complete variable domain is EPEVTQTPSHQVTQMGQEVILRCVPISNHLYFYWYRQILGQKVEFLVSFYNNEISEKSEIFDDQFSVERPDGSNFTLKIRSTKLEDSAMYFCASRGRDRGLTGELFFGEGSRLTVL.

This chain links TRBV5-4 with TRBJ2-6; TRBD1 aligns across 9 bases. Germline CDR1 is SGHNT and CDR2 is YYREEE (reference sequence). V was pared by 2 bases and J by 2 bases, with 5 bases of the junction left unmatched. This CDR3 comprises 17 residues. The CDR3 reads CASSLPGTGTGANVLTF. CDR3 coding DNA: TGTGCCAGCAGCTTACCCGGGACAGGGACTGGGGCCAACGTCCTGACTTTC.

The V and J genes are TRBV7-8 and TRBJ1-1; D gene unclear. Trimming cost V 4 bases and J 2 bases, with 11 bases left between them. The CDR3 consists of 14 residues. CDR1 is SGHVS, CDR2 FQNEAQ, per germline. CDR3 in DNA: TGTGCCAGCAGCTACCTTCGGGAAAACACTGAAGCTTTCTTT. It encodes CASSYLRENTEAFF.

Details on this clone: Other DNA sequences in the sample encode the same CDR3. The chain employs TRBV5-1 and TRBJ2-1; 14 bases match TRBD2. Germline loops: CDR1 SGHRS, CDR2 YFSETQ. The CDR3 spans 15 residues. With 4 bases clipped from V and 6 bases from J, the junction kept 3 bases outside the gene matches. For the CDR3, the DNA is TGCGCCAGCAGCCTGACTAGCGGGGGGGCCAATGAGCAGTTCTTC. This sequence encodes CASSLTSGGANEQFF.

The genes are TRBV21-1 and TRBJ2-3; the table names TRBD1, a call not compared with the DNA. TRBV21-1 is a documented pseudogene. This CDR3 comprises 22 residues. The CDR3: CASTQTGGVSSEGIGHTDTQYF. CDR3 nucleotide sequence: TGTGCCAGCACGCAAACAGGGGGCGTGTCCTCTGAGGGCATCGGACACACAGATACGCAGTATTTT.

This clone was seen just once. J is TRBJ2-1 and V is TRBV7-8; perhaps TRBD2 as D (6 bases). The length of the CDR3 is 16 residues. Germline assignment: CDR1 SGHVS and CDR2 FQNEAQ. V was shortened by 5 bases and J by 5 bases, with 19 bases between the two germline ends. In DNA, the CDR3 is TGTGCCAGCAGCCCCGGGCCACTAGCAGTAAACAATGAGCAGTTCTTC. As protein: CASSPGPLAVNNEQFF.

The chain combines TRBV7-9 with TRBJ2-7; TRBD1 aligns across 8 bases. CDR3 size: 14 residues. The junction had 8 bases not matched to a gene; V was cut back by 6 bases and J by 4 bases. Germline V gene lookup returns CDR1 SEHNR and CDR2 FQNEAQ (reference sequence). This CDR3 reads CASSHGQGVYEQYF. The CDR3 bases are TGTGCCAGCAGTCACGGACAGGGAGTTTACGAGCAGTACTTC.

CDR3 protein: CASSALGGGYQPQHF. The CDR3 DNA sequence: TGTGCCAGCAGTGCCCTAGGGGGGGGTTATCAGCCCCAGCATTTT. The genes are TRBV2 and TRBJ1-5, with a tentative D call TRBD1 (6 bases). There are 15 residues in the CDR3. Germline CDR1 reads SNHLY; CDR2 reads FYNNEI. Trimming took 4 bases from V and 5 from J, leaving 15 bases between them. Full variable domain (rest looked up from reference TRBV2 and TRBJ1-5): EPEVTQTPSHQVTQMGQEVILRCVPISNHLYFYWYRQILGQKVEFLVSFYNNEISEKSEIFDDQFSVERPDGSNFTLKIRSTKLEDSAMYFCASSALGGGYQPQHFGDGTRLSIL.

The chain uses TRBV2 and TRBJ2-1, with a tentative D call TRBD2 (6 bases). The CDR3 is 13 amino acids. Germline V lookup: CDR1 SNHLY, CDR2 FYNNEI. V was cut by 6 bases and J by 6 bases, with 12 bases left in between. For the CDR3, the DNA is TGTGCCAGCAGACTGGACTACTCCAATGAGCAGTTCTTC. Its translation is CASRLDYSNEQFF.

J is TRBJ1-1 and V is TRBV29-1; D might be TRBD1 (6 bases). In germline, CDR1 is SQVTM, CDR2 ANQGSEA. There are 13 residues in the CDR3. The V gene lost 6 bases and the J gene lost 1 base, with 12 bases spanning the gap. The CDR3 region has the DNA TGCAGCGTCGACAGGAGGTGGAACACTGAAGCTTTCTTT. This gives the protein CSVDRRWNTEAFF.